This passage covers 23 T cell receptor beta chains from one sample sequenced in a study of blood T cells in healthy people across ages. Then a second PCR, running roughly 7 to 11 cycles, was carried out with a sample-barcoded 5' primer and a J-beta primer mix. From the 5' RACE reads, TCRdb called clonotypes with MiXCR, one entry per CDR3 protein. Among more than 750,000 distinct CDR3 sequences listed, almost 30% were seen once. A further study also used this sample, focusing on T cells of mothers and their children.

Input material: blood. These receptors were taken from a woman between 40 and 50 years old in good health.

This clonotype was recorded a few times. This chain uses TRBV2 with TRBJ2-3; D is ambiguous. Germline V gives CDR1 SNHLY, CDR2 FYNNEI. Trimming pared 10 bases from V and 5 bases from J, leaving 10 bases between. The CDR3 runs to 11 residues. Here the CDR3 DNA reads TGTGCCACCTTGGAAGGAGATACGCAGTATTTT. It translates to CATLEGDTQYF.

This clonotype was observed a handful of times. The chain links TRBV9 to TRBJ2-1; possible D gene TRBD1, 5 bases. The CDR3 totals 15 residues. Trimming took off 4 bases at V and 11 bases at J, with 22 bases between the two ends. Per the germline V gene, CDR1 is SGDLS and CDR2 is YYNGEE. Written as DNA, the CDR3 is TGTGCCAGCAGCTTTACTTACGACAGTGCCACTCAGCAGTTCTTC. Its translation: CASSFTYDSATQQFF.

The J gene is TRBJ1-2, the V gene TRBV11-2; 8 bases are a match to TRBD1. V lost 4 bases, J lost 8 bases, and 12 bases stayed unmatched. This CDR3 is built from 15 residues. Germline V gene sequence: CDR1 SGHAT, CDR2 FQNNGV. In DNA, the CDR3 is TGTGCCAGCAGCTCATTGGGACAGGCCACGAGAGGCTACACCTTC. It is translated as CASSSLGQATRGYTF.

The table lists this clonotype with a few counts. The chain employs TRBV7-2 and TRBJ1-2; possible D gene TRBD1, 5 bases. V shed 4 bases and J shed 1 base, with 13 bases lying between them. CDR1 is SGHTA and CDR2 is FQGNSA in the germline V gene. This CDR3 has 15 amino acids. In DNA, the CDR3 is TGTGCCAGCAGCTCCCAGATGACAGTTAACTATGGCTACACCTTC. Translating gives CASSSQMTVNYGYTF.

Ten or more counts support this clonotype. The chain recombines TRBV4-1 with TRBJ2-5; TRBD2 might be the D (6 bases). The CDR3 loop spans 16 amino acids. The germline V gene has CDR1 MGHRA and CDR2 YSYEKL. The V end was cut by 1 base, the J end by 1 base, with 13 bases between. The CDR3 protein is CASSQGQRASQETQYF. The DNA of the CDR3 is TGCGCCAGCAGCCAAGGTCAGCGGGCTAGCCAAGAGACCCAGTACTTC.

The sample holds one count of this clonotype. J is TRBJ2-7 and V is TRBV11-3; D is perhaps TRBD1 or TRBD2 (5 bases each). Germline-derived CDR1 and CDR2 are SGHNT and YENEEA. The CDR3 extends over 15 amino acids. The V end lost 5 bases, the J end lost 6 bases, and 20 bases lay between the germline ends. The CDR3 spells CASSPSRERPGEQYF. In nucleotides, the CDR3 is TGTGCCAGCAGCCCCTCCAGGGAGAGGCCTGGCGAGCAGTACTTC.

With regard to this clonotype: Since a much larger clone is just one base distant, this may be a read error. The chain employs TRBV6-1 and TRBJ2-1, with 12 bases identical to TRBD2. The tail of the sequence fits TRBJ2-7 better, so the J call may be wrong. The CDR3 has 17 residues. Germline V CDR1 and CDR2: MNHNS, SASEGT. CDR3 residues: CASSALAGGQAYNEQYF. DNA of the CDR3: TGTGCCAGCAGCGCACTAGCGGGGGGCCAAGCTTACAATGAGCAGTACTTC.

This clonotype turned up a few times. This chain uses TRBV27 with TRBJ2-2; 8 positions match TRBD1. This CDR3 region has 15 residues. Germline CDR1 reads MNHEY; CDR2 reads SMNVEV (reference sequence). The V gene end was trimmed by 0 bases and the J gene end by 6 bases; junction bases not matched to a gene: 3. DNA of the CDR3: TGTGCCAGCAGTTTATCCCAGGGGGCGGCCGGGGAGCTGTTTTTT. Translated: CASSLSQGAAGELFF.

The genes are TRBV7-2 and TRBJ2-3; D gene uncertain. This CDR3 has 13 amino acids. Germline-derived CDR1 and CDR2 are SGHTA and FQGNSA. V lost 1 base and J lost 4, with 6 bases in between. CDR3 nucleotides: TGTGCCAGCAGCTTAGTATACGCAGATACGCAGTATTTT. Protein product: CASSLVYADTQYF.

In this sample, this clonotype turned up many times. This chain joins TRBV4-1 and TRBJ2-5; a possible D gene is TRBD1 (5 bases). The CDR3 runs 15 residues. The V and J ends lost 2 bases and 5 bases respectively, with 15 bases between them. Germline V CDR1 and CDR2: MGHRA, YSYEKL. CDR3: CASSQSAKGWETQYF. The CDR3 bases are TGCGCCAGCAGCCAATCTGCCAAGGGGTGGGAGACCCAGTACTTC.

This clonotype was counted at least ten times. V gene TRBV5-6 combines with J gene TRBJ2-7, with unresolved D. The CDR3 has 13 amino acids. CDR1 SGHDT and CDR2 YYEEEE come from the germline V gene. V shed 1 base and J shed 4 bases, with 9 bases lying between them. The chain's CDR3 is CASSLPSGYEQYF. CDR3 DNA sequence: TGTGCCAGCAGCTTGCCATCAGGTTACGAGCAGTACTTC. Together with reference TRBV5-6 and TRBJ2-7, the CDR3 gives the full variable domain: DAGVTQSPTHLIKTRGQQVTLRCSPKSGHDTVSWYQQALGQGPQFIFQYYEEEERQRGNFPDRFSGHQFPNYSSELNVNALLLGDSALYLCASSLPSGYEQYFGPGTRLTVT.

This clonotype was counted many times. The V gene is TRBV9, the J gene TRBJ2-7; D is ambiguous. The CDR3 extends over 14 amino acids. V was cut by 1 base and J by 1 base, with 9 bases left in between. Germline V gives CDR1 SGDLS, CDR2 YYNGEE. The CDR3 DNA reads TGTGCCAGCAGCGTAAGGCAGGCATCCTACGAGCAGTACTTC. Translated, it gives CASSVRQASYEQYF.

This chain links TRBV4-1 with TRBJ1-2, with 8 bases identical to TRBD1. The CDR3 extends over 15 amino acids. Germline V gene data show CDR1 as MGHRA and CDR2 as YSYEKL. V lost 4 bases and J lost 8; bases outside the gene matches: 12. This chain's CDR3 is CASSRYHQGARGYTF. The CDR3 coding sequence is TGCGCCAGCAGCCGGTATCACCAGGGGGCGAGGGGCTACACCTTC.

The chain links TRBV7-2 to TRBJ1-6; a weak D match, TRBD1 (5 bases). The V gene's germline CDR1 is SGHTA and CDR2 FQGNSA. The CDR3 spans 15 residues. The V end lost 5 bases, the J end lost 14 bases, and 22 bases lay between the germline ends. CDR3 in amino acids: CASSPQRGSPNTLHF. The CDR3 DNA is TGTGCCAGCAGCCCCCAACGGGGGTCACCGAACACCCTCCACTTT.

The gene calls are TRBV18 and TRBJ1-6; the D is unclear. V was cut by 1 base and J by 0 bases, with 7 bases left in between. CDR1 KGHSH and CDR2 LQKENI come from the germline V gene. The CDR3 covers 16 residues. The chain's CDR3 is CASSPRVSSYNSPLHF. The CDR3 nucleotides read TGTGCCAGCTCACCACGGGTTAGCTCCTATAATTCACCCCTCCACTTT.

With respect to this clonotype: One end of the junction varies from germline; a read error may be responsible. Here the CDR3 DNA reads TGCAGTGTTGAAGGGCGCAGGACCTACGAGCAGTACTTC. The encoded protein is CSVEGRRTYEQYF. This chain links TRBV29-1 with TRBJ2-7; D unclear. The germline gives CDR1 SQVTM, CDR2 ANQGSEA. The CDR3 runs 13 residues.

A few counts support this clonotype. The chain recombines TRBV7-9 with TRBJ2-5; D is perhaps TRBD2 (5 bases). With 5 bases removed from V and 4 bases from J, the gap between germline ends came to 23 bases. CDR3 length: 17 amino acids. The germline gives CDR1 SEHNR, CDR2 FQNEAQ (reference sequence). In DNA, the CDR3 is TGTGCCAGCAGCGGTTTAATAGCGAGAAACCTAGTAGAGACCCAGTACTTC. Its protein product is CASSGLIARNLVETQYF.

The chain uses TRBV5-1 and TRBJ2-1; TRBD1 agrees at 9 bases. V trimming: 4 bases; J trimming: 8 bases; junction bases outside the gene matches: 10. Germline CDR1 is SGHRS and CDR2 is YFSETQ. The length of the CDR3 is 15 residues. The CDR3 DNA reads TGCGCCAGCAGCGCAGGGGACAGGGATCGATATGAGCAGTTCTTC. Residues: CASSAGDRDRYEQFF.

This clonotype was detected a few times. The DNA for the CDR3 is TGTGCCAGCAGCTCAGGACAGGGGCTTACCTACGAGCAGTACTTC. Translated: CASSSGQGLTYEQYF. The chain recombines TRBV5-5 with TRBJ2-7, with 9 nucleotides matching TRBD1. Losses at the gene ends were 3 bases for V and 2 bases for J; bases not matched to a gene: 6. The CDR3 runs 15 residues. Germline-derived CDR1 and CDR2 are SGHKS and YYEKEE (reference sequence).

The J gene is TRBJ2-7, the V gene TRBV2; D perhaps matches TRBD1 (5 bases). The germline CDR1 and CDR2 sequences are SNHLY and FYNNEI. Trimming removed 6 bases at V and 0 bases at J, with 12 bases between. CDR3 length: 14 amino acids. The CDR3 DNA reads TGTGCCAGCAGACCGACAGCGACCTCCTACGAGCAGTACTTC. Translated, it gives CASRPTATSYEQYF.

V is TRBV12-3 or TRBV12-4 and J is TRBJ2-5; 13 nucleotides line up with TRBD2. The CDR3 is made up of 15 amino acids. Trimming cost V 6 bases and J 2 bases; bases outside gene matches: 3. CDR3 sequence reads: CASRLAGGLQETQYF. Written as DNA, the CDR3 is TGTGCCAGCAGACTAGCGGGGGGGTTGCAAGAGACCCAGTACTTC.

The chain carries TRBV28 and TRBJ1-2, with D perhaps matching TRBD1 (6 bases). The V gene's germline CDR1 is MDHEN and CDR2 SYDVKM. This CDR3 spans 14 amino acids. The germline V and J ends were trimmed by 1 base and 8 bases, with 14 bases remaining between them. The CDR3 loop is CASSLSHRAGGYTF. Here the CDR3 DNA reads TGTGCCAGCAGTTTATCGCACAGGGCTGGCGGCTACACCTTC.

Comment on this clonotype: Given a much more abundant clone one base away, this may be a read error. The rearrangement joins TRBV12-3 or TRBV12-4 to TRBJ2-5; 10 nucleotides agree with TRBD1. This CDR3 spans 16 amino acids. V shed 6 bases, J shed 5 bases, and the junction held 12 bases outside the gene matches. As DNA, the CDR3 is TGTGCCAGCAGCCCTATGGGACAGGGGTGGCGGGAGACCCAGTACTTC. Protein product: CASSPMGQGWRETQYF.